This record covers a single T cell receptor beta chain. The germline gives CDR1 MNHEY, CDR2 SVGAGI. V was clipped by 7 bases and J by 5 bases, with 14 bases between them. The length of the CDR3 is 13 residues. This entry is derived from a study of blood T cell repertoires in COVID-19. Produced via immunoSEQ multiplex PCR; TCRdb's table is partial and in-frame only. Among approximately 470,000 clones listed, 87% were seen once. This receptor was identified in a woman under 30 who had recovered from COVID-19. Specimen: PBMCs or T cells enriched from blood (not recorded which). This rearrangement joins TRBV6-5 to TRBJ1-2; tentative D call: TRBD1 (6 bases). As DNA, the CDR3 is TGTGCCAGCACTGCGGCGCAGGGGTATGGCTACACCTTC. Amino acid sequence: CASTAAQGYGYTF.